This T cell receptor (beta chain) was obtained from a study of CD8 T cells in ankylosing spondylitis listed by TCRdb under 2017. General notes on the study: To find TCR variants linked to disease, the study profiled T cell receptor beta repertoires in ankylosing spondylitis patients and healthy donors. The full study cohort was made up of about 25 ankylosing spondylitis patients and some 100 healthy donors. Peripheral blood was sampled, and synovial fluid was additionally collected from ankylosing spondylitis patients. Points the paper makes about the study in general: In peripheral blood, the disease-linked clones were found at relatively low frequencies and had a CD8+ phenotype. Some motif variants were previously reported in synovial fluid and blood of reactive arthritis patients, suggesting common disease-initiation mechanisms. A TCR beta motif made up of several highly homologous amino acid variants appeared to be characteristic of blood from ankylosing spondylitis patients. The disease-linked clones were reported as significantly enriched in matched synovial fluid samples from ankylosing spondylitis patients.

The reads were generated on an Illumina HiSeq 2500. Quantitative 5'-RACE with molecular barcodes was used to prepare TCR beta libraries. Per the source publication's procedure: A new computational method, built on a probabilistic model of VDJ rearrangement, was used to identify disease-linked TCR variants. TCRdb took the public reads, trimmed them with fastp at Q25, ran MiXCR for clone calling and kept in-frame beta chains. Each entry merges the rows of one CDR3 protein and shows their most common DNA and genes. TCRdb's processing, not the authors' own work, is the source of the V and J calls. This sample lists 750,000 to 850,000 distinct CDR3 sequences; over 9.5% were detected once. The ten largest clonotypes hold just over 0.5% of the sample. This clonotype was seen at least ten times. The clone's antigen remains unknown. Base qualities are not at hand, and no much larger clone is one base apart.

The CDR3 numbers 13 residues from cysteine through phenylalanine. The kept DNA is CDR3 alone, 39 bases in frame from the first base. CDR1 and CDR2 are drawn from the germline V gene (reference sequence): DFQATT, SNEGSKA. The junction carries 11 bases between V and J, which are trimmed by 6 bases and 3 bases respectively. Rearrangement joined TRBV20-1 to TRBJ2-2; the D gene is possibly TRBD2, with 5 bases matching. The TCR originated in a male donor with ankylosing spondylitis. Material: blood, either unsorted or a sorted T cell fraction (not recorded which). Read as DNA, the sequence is TGCAGTGCAGGACTCGACGACACCGGGGAGCTGTTTTTT. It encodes CSAGLDDTGELFF.